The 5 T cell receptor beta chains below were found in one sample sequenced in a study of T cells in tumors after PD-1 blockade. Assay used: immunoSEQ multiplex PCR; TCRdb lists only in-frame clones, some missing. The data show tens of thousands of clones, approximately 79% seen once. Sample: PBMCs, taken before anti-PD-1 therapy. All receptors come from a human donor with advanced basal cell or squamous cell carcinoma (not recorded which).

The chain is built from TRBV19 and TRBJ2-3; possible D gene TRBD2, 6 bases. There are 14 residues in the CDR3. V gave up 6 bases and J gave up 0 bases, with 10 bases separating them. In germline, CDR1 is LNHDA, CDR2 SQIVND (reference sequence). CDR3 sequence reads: CASRAGPSTDTQYF. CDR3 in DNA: TGTGCCAGTAGGGCGGGGCCTAGCACAGATACGCAGTATTTT.

The chain's CDR3 is CAAGDEREMSETQYF. DNA of the CDR3: TGTGCCGCCGGCGATGAGCGGGAGATGTCAGAGACCCAGTACTTC. This rearrangement joins TRBV28 to TRBJ2-5; 8 nucleotides line up with TRBD2. Germline V gene sequence: CDR1 MDHEN, CDR2 SYDVKM. The CDR3 spans 15 residues. V dropped 11 bases and J dropped 4; count of bases not matched to a gene: 15.

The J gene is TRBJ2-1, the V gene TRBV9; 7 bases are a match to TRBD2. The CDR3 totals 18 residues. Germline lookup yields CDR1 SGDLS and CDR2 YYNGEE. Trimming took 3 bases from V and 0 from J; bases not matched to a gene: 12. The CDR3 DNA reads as TGTGCCAGCAGCGGATCGTCTAGCGGACAAAACTCCTACAATGAGCAGTTCTTC. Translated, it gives CASSGSSSGQNSYNEQFF.

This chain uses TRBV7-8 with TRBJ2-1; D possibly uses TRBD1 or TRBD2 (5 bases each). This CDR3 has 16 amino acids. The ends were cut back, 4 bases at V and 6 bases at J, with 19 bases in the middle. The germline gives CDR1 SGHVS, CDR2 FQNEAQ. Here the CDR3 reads CASSYSGAAAGNEQFF. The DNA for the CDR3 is TGTGCCAGCAGCTATAGTGGGGCAGCGGCGGGCAATGAGCAGTTCTTC.

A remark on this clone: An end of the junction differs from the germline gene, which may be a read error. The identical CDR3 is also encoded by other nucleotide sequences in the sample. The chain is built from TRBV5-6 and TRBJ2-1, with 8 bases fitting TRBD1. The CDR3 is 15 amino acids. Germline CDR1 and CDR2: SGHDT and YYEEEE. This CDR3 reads CASTDTGTGNNEQFF. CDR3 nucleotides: TGCGCCAGCACCGATACCGGGACAGGAAACAATGAGCAGTTCTTC.